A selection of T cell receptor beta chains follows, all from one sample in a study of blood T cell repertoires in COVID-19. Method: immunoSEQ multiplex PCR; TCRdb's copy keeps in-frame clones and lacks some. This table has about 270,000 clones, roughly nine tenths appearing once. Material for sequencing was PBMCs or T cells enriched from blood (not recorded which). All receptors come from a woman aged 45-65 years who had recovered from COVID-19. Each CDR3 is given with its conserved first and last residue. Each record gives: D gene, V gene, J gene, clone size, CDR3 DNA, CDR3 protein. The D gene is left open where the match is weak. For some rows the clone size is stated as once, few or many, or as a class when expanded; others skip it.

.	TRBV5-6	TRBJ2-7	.	TGTGCCAGCACCTTGGGACCGGGTCAGAGCGAGCAGTACTTC	CASTLGPGQSEQYF
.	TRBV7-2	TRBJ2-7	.	TGTGCCAGCAGCCCTATCTGGGTAGCGGCCTACGAGCAGTACTTC	CASSPIWVAAYEQYF
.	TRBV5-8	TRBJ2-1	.	TGTGCCAGCAGCCCGGGGGTTGAGCAGTTCTTC	CASSPGVEQFF
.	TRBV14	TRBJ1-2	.	TGTGCCAGCAGCCAAGATCAGGGTATCTATGGCTACACCTTC	CASSQDQGIYGYTF
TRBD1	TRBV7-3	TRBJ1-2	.	TGTGCCAGCAGCACTTTAGACAGGGAAGATGGCTACACCTTC	CASSTLDREDGYTF
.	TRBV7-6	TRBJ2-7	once	TGTGCCAGCAGCTTAGCTGCCTCAGGCCGAACCTACGAGCAGTACTTC	CASSLAASGRTYEQYF
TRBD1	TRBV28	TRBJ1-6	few	TGTGCCAGCAGTTTGGGACAGGGGTTTTCACCCCTCCACTTT	CASSLGQGFSPLHF
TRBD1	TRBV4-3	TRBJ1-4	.	TGCGCCAGCAGCCAACAGGGGGCGCGTTTTGAAAAACTGTTTTTT	CASSQQGARFEKLFF
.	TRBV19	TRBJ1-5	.	TGTGCCAGTAGTGTCATCCGGGGCGGAGGGATCTATCAGCCCCAGCATTTT	CASSVIRGGGIYQPQHF
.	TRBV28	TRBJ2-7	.	TGTGCCAGCACGTCCGCAGCGGCCTCCTACGAGCAGTACTTC	CASTSAAASYEQYF
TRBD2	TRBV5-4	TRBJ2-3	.	TGTGCCAGCAGCCAGGGACTAGCGGGAGATACGCAGTATTTT	CASSQGLAGDTQYF
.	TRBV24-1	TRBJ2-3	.	TGTGCCACCAGTGATCAAGTTCGGGGAGATACGCAGTATTTT	CATSDQVRGDTQYF
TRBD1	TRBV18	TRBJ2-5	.	TGTGCCAGCTCACAAGGGACAGCACCCCAAGAGACCCAGTACTTC	CASSQGTAPQETQYF
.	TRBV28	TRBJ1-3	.	TGTGCCAGCAGTTTACGGCTACAACTAACCTCTGGAAACACCATATATTTT	CASSLRLQLTSGNTIYF
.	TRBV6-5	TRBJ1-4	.	TGTGCCAGCAGATCCCCGGGGACTAATGAAAAACTGTTTTTT	CASRSPGTNEKLFF
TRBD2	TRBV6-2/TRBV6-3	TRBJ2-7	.	TGTGCCAGCAGTAGAAGACTAGCGGCTGAATACGAGCAGTACTTC	CASSRRLAAEYEQYF
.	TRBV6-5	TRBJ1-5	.	TGTGCCAGCAGTCCCGATAGAAGCAATCAGCCCCAGCATTTT	CASSPDRSNQPQHF
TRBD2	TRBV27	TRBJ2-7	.	TGTGCCAGCAGTTTTGGCTTGGGCGGGAGCTCCTACGAGCAGTACTTC	CASSFGLGGSSYEQYF
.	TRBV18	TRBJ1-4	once	TGTGCCAGCTCACTCGGCCTCCCACAGAATGAAAAACTGTTTTTT	CASSLGLPQNEKLFF
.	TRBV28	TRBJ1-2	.	TGTGCCAGCACGAGTCCCGGGCGCCAGGGGAACGACTATGGCTACACCTTC	CASTSPGRQGNDYGYTF
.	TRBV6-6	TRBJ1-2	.	TGTGCCAGCAGCCCCGACTCTGTGTATGGCTACACCTTC	CASSPDSVYGYTF
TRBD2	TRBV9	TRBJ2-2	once	TGTGCCAGCAGTGTTATTAGCGGGAGGCTTGGCGGGGAGCTGTTTTTT	CASSVISGRLGGELFF
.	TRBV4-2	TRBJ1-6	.	TGTGCCAGCAGCCAAGATGGGACTCGGACTCTTTTACCCCTCCACTTT	CASSQDGTRTLLPLHF
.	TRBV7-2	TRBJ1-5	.	TGTGCCAGCAGCCCTGACATCCGAGATCAGCCCCAGCATTTT	CASSPDIRDQPQHF
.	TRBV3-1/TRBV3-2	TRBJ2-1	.	TGTGCCAGCAGCCTCCGGTCCCAGGTGGGTGAGCAGTTCTTC	CASSLRSQVGEQFF
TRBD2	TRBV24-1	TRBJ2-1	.	TGTGCCACCAGTGAGACTACTAGCGGGAGGTTCTATGAGCAGTTCTTC	CATSETTSGRFYEQFF
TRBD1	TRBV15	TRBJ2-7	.	TGTGCCACCAGCACTGGGGACAGGGGATTCTACGAGCAGTACTTC	CATSTGDRGFYEQYF
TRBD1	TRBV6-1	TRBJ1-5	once	TGTGCCAGCAGTGGCCGGGACAGGGTGGGCAATCAGCCCCAGCATTTT	CASSGRDRVGNQPQHF
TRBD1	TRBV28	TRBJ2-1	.	TGTGCCAGCAGCCGACAGGGGCGGAACAATGAGCAGTTCTTC	CASSRQGRNNEQFF
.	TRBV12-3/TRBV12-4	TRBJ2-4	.	TGTGCCAGCAGTGGGGCGGCCAGGTACTTC	CASSGAARYF
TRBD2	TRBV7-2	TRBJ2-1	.	TGTGCCAGCAGCCTCGATACTAGCGGGAACTACAATGAGCAGTTCTTC	CASSLDTSGNYNEQFF
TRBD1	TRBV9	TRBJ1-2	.	TGTGCCAGCAGCGCAGGGGGGACAGGGCTAGCCTATGGCTACACCTTC	CASSAGGTGLAYGYTF
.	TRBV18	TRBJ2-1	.	TGTGCCAGCTCACTCCGGAGCAGCGGTGCATACAATGAGCAGTTCTTC	CASSLRSSGAYNEQFF
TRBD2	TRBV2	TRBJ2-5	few	TGTGCCAGCAGTGAAGTTGGCGGGAGAAGGGAGACCCAGTACTTC	CASSEVGGRRETQYF
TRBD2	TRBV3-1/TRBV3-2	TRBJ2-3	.	TGTGCCAGCAGCCAAATAGCGGGATTCAGCACAGATACGCAGTATTTT	CASSQIAGFSTDTQYF
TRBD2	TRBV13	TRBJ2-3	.	TGTGCCAGCAGCTCCGAACTAGCGGCTAGCACAGATACGCAGTATTTT	CASSSELAASTDTQYF
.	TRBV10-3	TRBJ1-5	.	TGTGCCATCAGTGGTGACACTTACGGCAATCAGCCCCAGCATTTT	CAISGDTYGNQPQHF